In its sample, the clone carrying this T cell receptor (beta chain) was seen many times. The antigen remains unidentified. 5'RACE template switching added a universal primer site and UMIs to TCR cDNA. TCRdb itself ran the 5' RACE reads through MiXCR, one entry per CDR3 protein. This sample has roughly 520,000 distinct CDR3 sequences, with less than 25% found just once. The sample originates from a study of T cells after yellow fever vaccination. Study-level points and caveats: Weaker, the secondary response peaked sooner, at day 5 versus 15. The bulk population could contribute abundant contaminating clonotypes to FACS-sorted repertoires.

Trimming took 1 base from V and 0 from J, leaving 8 bases between them. The CDR3 has 15 residues. The germline V gene has CDR1 SGHTA and CDR2 FQGNSA. The receptor was isolated from a man aged 18-30 years who received the YFV17D yellow fever vaccine. Sequencing used PBMCs, obtained 21 days after the first yellow fever vaccination. The V call is TRBV7-2, the J call TRBJ2-3; possible D gene TRBD1, 5 bases. The CDR3, as DNA: TGTGCCAGCAGCTTAGAGGGGTCTAGCACAGATACGCAGTATTTT. Its translation: CASSLEGSSTDTQYF.